The 25 T cell receptor beta chains reported below all come from one sample, sequenced in a study of CD8 T cells in ankylosing spondylitis. Study-wide results and caveats: Within ankylosing spondylitis blood, a TCR beta motif made up of several highly homologous variants appeared to be characteristic.

TCRdb re-called the 5' RACE reads through MiXCR, storing one row per CDR3 protein. The table has around 490,000 distinct CDR3 sequences, approximately 5.3% seen once; the top ten hold 3% to 4.5%. Which antigens these TCRs recognize remains unknown. Material for sequencing was blood, either unsorted or a sorted T cell fraction (not recorded which). Receptors were obtained from a male donor with ankylosing spondylitis.

J is TRBJ2-2 and V is TRBV4-2, with D perhaps TRBD1 (5 bases). The CDR3 sequence is 14 residues long. V was trimmed by 0 bases and J by 5 bases, leaving 7 bases between them. Per the germline V gene, CDR1 is LGHNA and CDR2 is YNFKEQ. CDR3 DNA: TGTGCCAGCAGCCAAGAACAGGCAACCGGGGAGCTGTTTTTT. The encoded protein is CASSQEQATGELFF.

This clonotype was observed many times. The chain employs TRBV7-8 and TRBJ2-7; TRBD2 is a possible D gene (5 bases). Germline V CDR1 and CDR2: SGHVS, FQNEAQ. V was clipped by 5 bases and J by 3 bases, with 17 bases between them. This CDR3 contains 15 residues. DNA of the CDR3: TGTGCCAGCAGCCCTCCAGAGGGAAAGGACTACGAGCAGTACTTC. Translation gives CASSPPEGKDYEQYF.

This clonotype has ten or more counts. The rearrangement links TRBV7-9 to TRBJ2-1; TRBD2 aligns across 10 bases. The germline V gene encodes CDR1 SEHNR and CDR2 FQNEAQ (reference sequence). V lost 2 bases, J lost 2 bases, and 3 bases stayed unmatched. This CDR3 region has 16 residues. The CDR3 sequence is CASSLSLAGAYNEQFF. The CDR3 region has the DNA TGTGCCAGCAGCTTAAGTCTAGCGGGGGCCTACAATGAGCAGTTCTTC.

This clonotype was seen ten or more times. This rearrangement joins TRBV27 to TRBJ2-3; D gene ambiguous. Per the germline V gene, CDR1 is MNHEY and CDR2 is SMNVEV (reference sequence). Trimming removed 4 bases from V and 6 bases from J, with 11 bases in between. The CDR3 is 13 residues long. This chain's CDR3 is CASSSHNVDTQYF. CDR3 sequence (DNA): TGTGCCAGCAGTTCCCACAACGTGGATACGCAGTATTTT.

In its sample, this clonotype was seen many times. The chain employs TRBV4-1 and TRBJ2-1, with D tentatively TRBD2 (6 bases). Trimming pared 4 bases from V and 7 bases from J, leaving 17 bases between. Germline V gives CDR1 MGHRA, CDR2 YSYEKL. The CDR3 runs 15 residues. CDR3 DNA sequence: TGCGCCAGCAGCCGTTTTGGGACTGTCCGAAATGAGCAGTTCTTC. Protein: CASSRFGTVRNEQFF.

This clonotype was counted at least ten times. The chain uses TRBV6-1 and TRBJ2-7; TRBD1 agrees at 8 bases. The CDR3 runs 15 residues. Germline lookup yields CDR1 MNHNS and CDR2 SASEGT. V shed 0 bases and J 1 base; nucleotides not matched to a gene: 2. The chain's CDR3 is CASSEADRGSYEQYF. The CDR3 DNA follows: TGTGCCAGCAGTGAAGCCGACAGGGGATCCTACGAGCAGTACTTC.

This clonotype was recorded at least ten times. V gene TRBV12-3 or TRBV12-4 combines with J gene TRBJ1-2; D not resolved. The CDR3 contains 13 residues. The V end lost 10 bases, the J end lost 4 bases, and 16 bases lay between the germline ends. The CDR3 DNA is TGTGCCACTGGCAGGAGGCAAGGCTATGGCTACACCTTC. It yields the protein CATGRRQGYGYTF.

This clonotype was recorded a few times. In DNA, the CDR3 is TGCAGTGCCCAGCTCCAGGGGGCCACCGGGGAGCTGTTTTTT. Protein product: CSAQLQGATGELFF. The V gene is TRBV20-1, the J gene TRBJ2-2; 8 nucleotides agree with TRBD1. This CDR3 spans 14 amino acids. Unmatched junction bases numbered 7, after V lost 6 bases and J lost 4 bases. CDR1 is DFQATT, CDR2 SNEGSKA, per germline (reference sequence).

This clonotype was picked up many times. The V call is TRBV5-1, the J call TRBJ2-7; D unresolved. This CDR3 has 15 residues. The V and J ends lost 0 bases and 1 base respectively, with 11 bases between them. CDR1 is SGHRS and CDR2 is YFSETQ in the germline V gene. The CDR3 region has the DNA TGCGCCAGCAGCTTGGAGGCAGTGGGGTCCTACGAGCAGTACTTC. Residues: CASSLEAVGSYEQYF.

Many counts were recorded for this clonotype. This chain links TRBV11-2 with TRBJ1-4; no clear D. This CDR3 region has 12 residues. CDR1 and CDR2 (germline): SGHAT, FQNNGV. Trimming removed 0 bases at V and 12 bases at J, with 8 bases between. The CDR3 bases are TGTGCCAGCAGCTTAGATTACGGGGAACTGTTTTTT. It codes for CASSLDYGELFF. Based on the CDR3 plus reference TRBV11-2 and TRBJ1-4, the full variable domain is EAGVAQSPRYKIIEKRQSVAFWCNPISGHATLYWYQQILGQGPKLLIQFQNNGVVDDSQLPKDRFSAERLKGVDSTLKIQPAKLEDSAVYLCASSLDYGELFFGSGTQLSVL.

This clonotype was picked up many times. The rearrangement joins TRBV6-1 to TRBJ2-1; TRBD1 aligns across 9 bases. After removal of 4 bases from V and 7 bases from J, the junction contained 11 bases not matched to a gene. The CDR3 is made up of 16 amino acids. CDR1 is MNHNS, CDR2 SASEGT, per germline. The chain's CDR3 is CASSARSGTGTNEQFF. CDR3 coding DNA: TGTGCCAGCAGTGCCCGCTCCGGGACAGGGACGAATGAGCAGTTCTTC.

In its sample, this clonotype was seen many times. This chain joins TRBV20-1 and TRBJ2-7, with D possibly matching TRBD2 (5 bases). The germline CDR1 and CDR2 sequences are DFQATT and SNEGSKA (reference sequence). V was pared by 5 bases and J by 2 bases, with 10 bases between. This CDR3 has 12 residues. The CDR3: CSALTNTYEQYF. The CDR3 region has the DNA TGCAGTGCTTTGACTAATACCTACGAGCAGTACTTC.

This clonotype came up many times. This chain joins TRBV7-2 and TRBJ1-2; maybe TRBD1 (5 bases). CDR3 size: 14 residues. Germline-derived CDR1 and CDR2 are SGHTA and FQGNSA. Trimming pared 5 bases from V and 7 bases from J, leaving 17 bases between. The CDR3 DNA follows: TGTGCCAGCAGCCCCAGTGACCTTAGGGGTGGCTACACCTTC. Encoded protein: CASSPSDLRGGYTF. The full variable domain, in which reference TRBV7-2 and TRBJ1-2 provide the parts outside the CDR3, is GAGVSQSPSNKVTEKGKDVELRCDPISGHTALYWYRQSLGQGLEFLIYFQGNSAPDKSGLPSDRFSAERTGGSVSTLTIQRTQQEDSAVYLCASSPSDLRGGYTFGSGTRLTVV.

At least ten counts were recorded for this clonotype. The J gene is TRBJ2-7, the V gene TRBV6-1, with unresolved D. The CDR3 is 14 residues long. V lost 6 bases and J lost 3, with 15 bases in between. The germline V gene has CDR1 MNHNS and CDR2 SASEGT. In DNA, the CDR3 is TGTGCCAGCAGCCTTTTGGCCGTAAACTACGAGCAGTACTTC. Protein: CASSLLAVNYEQYF.

This clonotype was picked up many times. The CDR3 nucleotides read TGCAGTGCTAGAGACTCCGGACCGCTACTTCCCACTGAAGCTTTCTTT. Its translation is CSARDSGPLLPTEAFF. V gene TRBV20-1 combines with J gene TRBJ1-1; D call uncertain. CDR1 is DFQATT and CDR2 is SNEGSKA in the germline V gene (reference sequence). Trimming removed 0 bases at V and 4 bases at J, with 18 bases between. The CDR3 contains 16 residues.

This clonotype has ten or more counts. V and J are TRBV11-3 and TRBJ1-1; D unclear. Per germline, CDR1 SGHNT and CDR2 YENEEA. The CDR3 extends over 13 amino acids. V was shortened by 0 bases and J by 6 bases, with 8 bases between the two germline ends. The DNA of the CDR3 is TGTGCCAGCAGCTTAGACGGGGAGTCTGAAGCTTTCTTT. Its translation: CASSLDGESEAFF.

V usage is TRBV20-1 and J usage is TRBJ2-7; TRBD2 matches at 9 bases. V was pared by 1 base and J by 0 bases, with 7 bases of the junction left unmatched. Germline-derived CDR1 and CDR2 are DFQATT and SNEGSKA (reference sequence). The CDR3 has 16 residues. CDR3 nucleotides: TGCAGTGCTAGAGGCCCTGGCGGGGGGGCCTCCTACGAGCAGTACTTC. This sequence encodes CSARGPGGGASYEQYF.

This clonotype was recorded many times. This chain joins TRBV24-1 and TRBJ1-2; D is unclear. CDR3 size: 15 residues. V lost 4 bases to trimming and J lost 4 bases, with 15 bases between them. Germline values: CDR1 KGHDR, CDR2 SFDVKD. The CDR3 DNA is TGTGCCACCAGTGACCCCCGAGACTTTGGCTATGGCTACACCTTC. The encoded protein is CATSDPRDFGYGYTF.

The rearrangement links TRBV28 to TRBJ2-7; a possible D gene is TRBD1 (6 bases). The V end lost 2 bases, the J end lost 0 bases, and 11 bases lay between the germline ends. The CDR3 is 15 residues long. CDR1 MDHEN and CDR2 SYDVKM come from the germline V gene. Here the CDR3 reads CASSLMWGPSYEQYF. The CDR3 DNA follows: TGTGCCAGCAGTTTAATGTGGGGGCCCTCCTACGAGCAGTACTTC.

This clonotype was counted ten times or more. The chain employs TRBV7-2 and TRBJ1-2; no clear D. CDR3 length: 13 amino acids. Trimming left V 5 bases short and J 3 bases short, with 10 bases between. Per the germline V gene, CDR1 is SGHTA and CDR2 is FQGNSA. CDR3 DNA sequence: TGTGCCAGCAGCCCGGGATCTTACTATGGCTACACCTTC. The encoded protein is CASSPGSYYGYTF.

This clonotype was observed many times. The chain is built from TRBV3-1 and TRBJ2-1; TRBD2 is a possible D gene (5 bases). Germline V gene data show CDR1 as LGHDT and CDR2 as YNNKEL (reference sequence). The CDR3 consists of 11 residues. Between the trimmed V and J ends, which lost 6 bases and 7 bases, there was a span of 7 bases. Here the CDR3 DNA reads TGTGCCAGCAGACTAGGGAATGAGCAGTTCTTC. Its protein is CASRLGNEQFF.

The CDR3 bases are TGTGCCAGCAGCTTACCGACAAGGGGGCTGAACTACGAGCAGTACTTC. This sequence encodes CASSLPTRGLNYEQYF. The rearrangement uses TRBV11-2 and TRBJ2-7; 7 bases agree with TRBD1. The trim removed 2 bases at V and 3 bases at J, leaving 10 bases unmatched. The CDR3 spans 16 residues. Germline values: CDR1 SGHAT, CDR2 FQNNGV.

This clonotype was observed at least ten times. The J gene is TRBJ2-1, the V gene TRBV20-1; D may match TRBD1 or TRBD2 (5 bases each). Germline V gene data show CDR1 as DFQATT and CDR2 as SNEGSKA (reference sequence). V was trimmed by 6 bases and J by 6 bases, leaving 18 bases between them. There are 14 residues in the CDR3. The CDR3 here is CSAPGRVWGNEQFF. In nucleotides, the CDR3 is TGCAGTGCCCCGGGACGCGTTTGGGGCAATGAGCAGTTCTTC.

The rearrangement links TRBV28 to TRBJ1-4; D gene unclear. This CDR3 is built from 13 residues. The V end was cut by 5 bases, the J end by 4 bases, with 8 bases between. Germline V gene sequence: CDR1 MDHEN, CDR2 SYDVKM. CDR3 nucleotide sequence: TGTGCCAGCAGTGCCAGGTTTAATGAAAAACTGTTTTTT. It translates to CASSARFNEKLFF.

This clonotype has ten or more counts. The V gene is TRBV7-2, the J gene TRBJ2-7, with D perhaps TRBD1 (5 bases). V shed 7 bases and J shed 4 bases, with 20 bases lying between them. This CDR3 contains 15 residues. CDR1 is SGHTA, CDR2 FQGNSA, per germline. The CDR3 region has the DNA TGTGCCAGCACCCCCCTAGGGGCCGGTGGTTACGAGCAGTACTTC. Its protein product is CASTPLGAGGYEQYF.